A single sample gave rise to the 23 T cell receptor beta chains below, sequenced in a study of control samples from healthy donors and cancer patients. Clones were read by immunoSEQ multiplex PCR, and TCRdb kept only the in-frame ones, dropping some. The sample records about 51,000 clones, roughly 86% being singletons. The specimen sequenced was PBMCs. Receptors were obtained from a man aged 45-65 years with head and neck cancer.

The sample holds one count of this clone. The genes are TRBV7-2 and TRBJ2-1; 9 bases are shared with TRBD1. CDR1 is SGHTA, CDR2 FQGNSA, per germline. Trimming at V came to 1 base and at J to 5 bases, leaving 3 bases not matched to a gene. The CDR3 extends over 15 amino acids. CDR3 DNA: TGTGCCAGCAGCTTAGGTGGGACAGGGCACAATGAGCAGTTCTTC. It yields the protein CASSLGGTGHNEQFF.

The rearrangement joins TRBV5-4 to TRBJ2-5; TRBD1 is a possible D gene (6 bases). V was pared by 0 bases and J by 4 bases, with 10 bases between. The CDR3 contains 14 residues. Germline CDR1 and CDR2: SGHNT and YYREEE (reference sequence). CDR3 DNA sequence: TGTGCCAGCAGCTTGGACAGGGTGGGAGAGACCCAGTACTTC. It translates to CASSLDRVGETQYF. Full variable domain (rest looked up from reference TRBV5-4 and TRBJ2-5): ETGVTQSPTHLIKTRGQQVTLRCSSQSGHNTVSWYQQALGQGPQFIFQYYREEENGRGNFPPRFSGLQFPNYSSELNVNALELDDSALYLCASSLDRVGETQYFGPGTRLLVL.

The CDR3 spells CASSYVGTYNSPLHF. CDR3 DNA: TGTGCCAGCAGTTACGTGGGGACCTATAATTCACCCCTCCACTTT. The chain links TRBV6-6 to TRBJ1-6; the D is unclear. There are 15 residues in the CDR3. Germline CDR1 reads MNHNY; CDR2 reads SVGAGI (reference sequence). Deletions cut 2 bases from V and 2 bases from J, with 7 bases between.

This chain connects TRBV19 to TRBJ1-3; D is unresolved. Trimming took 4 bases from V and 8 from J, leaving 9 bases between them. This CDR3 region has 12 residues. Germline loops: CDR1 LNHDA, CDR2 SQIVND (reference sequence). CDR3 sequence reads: CASSNSEYTIYF. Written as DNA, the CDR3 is TGTGCCAGTAGTAACTCTGAATACACCATATATTTT.

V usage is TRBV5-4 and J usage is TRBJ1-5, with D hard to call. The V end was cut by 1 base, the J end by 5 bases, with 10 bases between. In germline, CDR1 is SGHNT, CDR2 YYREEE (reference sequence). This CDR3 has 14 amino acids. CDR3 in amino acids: CASSLFNSDQPQHF. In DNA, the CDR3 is TGTGCCAGCAGCTTGTTCAACAGCGATCAGCCCCAGCATTTT.

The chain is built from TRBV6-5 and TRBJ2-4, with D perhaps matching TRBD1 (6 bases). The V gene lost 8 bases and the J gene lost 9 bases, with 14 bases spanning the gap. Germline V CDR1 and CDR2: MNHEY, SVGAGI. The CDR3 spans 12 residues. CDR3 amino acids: CASRGQSPIQYF. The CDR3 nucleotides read TGTGCCAGCCGCGGACAGTCCCCCATTCAGTACTTC.

The CDR3 is CASSRSQTGFNEKLFF. CDR3 sequence (DNA): TGTGCCAGCAGCAGATCCCAGACAGGGTTTAATGAAAAACTGTTTTTT. The gene calls are TRBV9 and TRBJ1-4, with 7 bases aligning to TRBD1. CDR1 is SGDLS, CDR2 YYNGEE, per germline. With 4 bases clipped from V and 4 bases from J, the junction kept 10 bases outside the gene matches. The CDR3 extends over 16 amino acids.

The CDR3 coding sequence is TGTGCCAGCAGTCTCGGACTAGTAATCACGAACGAGCAGTACTTC. Encoded protein: CASSLGLVITNEQYF. V usage is TRBV6-5 and J usage is TRBJ2-7; 7 bases align to TRBD2. J gave up 5 bases and V 5 bases, and 12 bases lay outside the gene matches. Germline assignment: CDR1 MNHEY and CDR2 SVGAGI. This CDR3 region has 15 residues.

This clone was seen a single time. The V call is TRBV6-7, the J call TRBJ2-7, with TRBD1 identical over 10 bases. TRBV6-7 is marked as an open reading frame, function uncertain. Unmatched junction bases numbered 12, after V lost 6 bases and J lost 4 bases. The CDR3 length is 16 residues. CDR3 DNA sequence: TGTGCCAGCAGCCAGAACCCGGACAGGGGGAAGTACGAGCAGTACTTC. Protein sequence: CASSQNPDRGKYEQYF.

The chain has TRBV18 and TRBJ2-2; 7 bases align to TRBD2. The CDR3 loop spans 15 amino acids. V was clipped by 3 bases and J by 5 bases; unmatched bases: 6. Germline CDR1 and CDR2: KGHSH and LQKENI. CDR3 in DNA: TGTGCCAGCTCACCCACTAGCGCCCCAACCGGGGAGCTGTTTTTT. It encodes CASSPTSAPTGELFF.

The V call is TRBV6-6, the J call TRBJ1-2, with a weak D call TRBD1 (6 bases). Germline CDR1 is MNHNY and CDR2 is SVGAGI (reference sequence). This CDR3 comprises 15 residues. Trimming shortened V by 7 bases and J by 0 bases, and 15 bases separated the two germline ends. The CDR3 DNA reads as TGTGCCAGCAAGCTTTCGGACAGATCTAACTATGGCTACACCTTC. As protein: CASKLSDRSNYGYTF.

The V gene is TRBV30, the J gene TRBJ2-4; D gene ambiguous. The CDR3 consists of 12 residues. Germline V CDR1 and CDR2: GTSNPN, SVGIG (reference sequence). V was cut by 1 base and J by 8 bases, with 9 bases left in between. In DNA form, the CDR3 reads TGTGCCTGGAGTGGACCCGAGGACATTCAGTACTTC. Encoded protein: CAWSGPEDIQYF. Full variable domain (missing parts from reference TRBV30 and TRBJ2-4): SQTIHQWPATLVQPVGSPLSLECTVEGTSNPNLYWYRQAAGRGLQLLFYSVGIGQISSEVPQNLSASRPQDRQFILSSKKLLLSDSGFYLCAWSGPEDIQYFGAGTRLSVL.

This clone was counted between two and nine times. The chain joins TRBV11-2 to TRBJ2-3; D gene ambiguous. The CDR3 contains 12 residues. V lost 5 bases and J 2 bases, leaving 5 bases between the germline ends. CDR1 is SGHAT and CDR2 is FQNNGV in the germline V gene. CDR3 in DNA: TGTGCCAGCAGCCGGTACACAGATACGCAGTATTTT. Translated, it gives CASSRYTDTQYF. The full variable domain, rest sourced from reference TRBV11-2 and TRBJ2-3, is EAGVAQSPRYKIIEKRQSVAFWCNPISGHATLYWYQQILGQGPKLLIQFQNNGVVDDSQLPKDRFSAERLKGVDSTLKIQPAKLEDSAVYLCASSRYTDTQYFGPGTRLTVL.

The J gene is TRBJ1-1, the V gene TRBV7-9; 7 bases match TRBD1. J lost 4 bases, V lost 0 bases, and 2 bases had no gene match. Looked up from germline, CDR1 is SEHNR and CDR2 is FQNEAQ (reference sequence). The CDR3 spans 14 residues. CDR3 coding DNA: TGTGCCAGCAGCTTAGCTCCAGGGGGCACTGAAGCTTTCTTT. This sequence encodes CASSLAPGGTEAFF.

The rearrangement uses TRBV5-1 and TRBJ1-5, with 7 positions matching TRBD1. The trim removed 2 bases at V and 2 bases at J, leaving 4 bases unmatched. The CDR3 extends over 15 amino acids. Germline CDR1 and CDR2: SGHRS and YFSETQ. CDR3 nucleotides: TGCGCCAGCAGCTTAGACGGGACAGGCAATCAGCCCCAGCATTTT. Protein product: CASSLDGTGNQPQHF.

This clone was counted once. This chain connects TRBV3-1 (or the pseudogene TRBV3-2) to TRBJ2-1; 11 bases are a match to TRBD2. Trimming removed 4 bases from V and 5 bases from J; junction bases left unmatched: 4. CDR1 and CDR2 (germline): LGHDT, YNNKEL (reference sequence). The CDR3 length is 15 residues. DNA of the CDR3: TGTGCCAGCAGCCGTAGCGGGGGGGCGCACAATGAGCAGTTCTTC. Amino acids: CASSRSGGAHNEQFF.

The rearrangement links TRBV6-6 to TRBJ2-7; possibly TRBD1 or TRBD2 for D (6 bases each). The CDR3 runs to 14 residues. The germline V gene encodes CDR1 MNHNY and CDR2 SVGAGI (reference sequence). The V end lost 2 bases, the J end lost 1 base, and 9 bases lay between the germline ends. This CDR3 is CASSYRGDSYEQYF. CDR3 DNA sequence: TGTGCCAGCAGTTACAGGGGGGATTCCTACGAGCAGTACTTC.

Written as DNA, the CDR3 is TGTGCCAGTAGTGCGGGGGGACAGGGGCGAAGGAGCTCCTATAATTCACCCCTCCACTTT. This gives the protein CASSAGGQGRRSSYNSPLHF. The gene calls are TRBV19 and TRBJ1-6; TRBD1 aligns across 10 bases. The CDR3 contains 20 residues. Germline V gene data show CDR1 as LNHDA and CDR2 as SQIVND (reference sequence). J was trimmed by 0 bases and V by 5 bases; bases with no gene match: 13.

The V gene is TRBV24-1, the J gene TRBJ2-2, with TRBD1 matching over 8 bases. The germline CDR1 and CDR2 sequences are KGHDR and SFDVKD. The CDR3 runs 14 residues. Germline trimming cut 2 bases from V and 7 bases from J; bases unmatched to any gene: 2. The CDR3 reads CATSDSGGGGELFF. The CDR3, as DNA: TGTGCCACCAGTGATTCAGGGGGCGGCGGGGAGCTGTTTTTT.

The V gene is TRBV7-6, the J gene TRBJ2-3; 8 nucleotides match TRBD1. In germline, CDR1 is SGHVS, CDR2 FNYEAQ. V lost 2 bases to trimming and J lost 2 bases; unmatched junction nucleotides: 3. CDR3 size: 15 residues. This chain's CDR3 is CASSLMGQDTDTQYF. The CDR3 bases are TGTGCCAGCAGCTTAATGGGACAGGACACAGATACGCAGTATTTT.

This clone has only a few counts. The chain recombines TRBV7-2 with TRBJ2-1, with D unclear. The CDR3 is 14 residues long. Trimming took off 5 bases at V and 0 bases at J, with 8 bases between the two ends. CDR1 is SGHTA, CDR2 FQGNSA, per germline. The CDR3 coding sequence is TGTGCCAGCAGCAGGCGGAGCTCCTACAATGAGCAGTTCTTC. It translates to CASSRRSSYNEQFF.

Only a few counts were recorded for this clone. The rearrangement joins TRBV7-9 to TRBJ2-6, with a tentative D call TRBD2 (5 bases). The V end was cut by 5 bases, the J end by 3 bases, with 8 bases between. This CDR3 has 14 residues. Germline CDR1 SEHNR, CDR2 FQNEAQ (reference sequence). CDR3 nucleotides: TGTGCCAGCAGCCGGGGATTTGGGGCCAACGTCCTGACTTTC. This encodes CASSRGFGANVLTF.

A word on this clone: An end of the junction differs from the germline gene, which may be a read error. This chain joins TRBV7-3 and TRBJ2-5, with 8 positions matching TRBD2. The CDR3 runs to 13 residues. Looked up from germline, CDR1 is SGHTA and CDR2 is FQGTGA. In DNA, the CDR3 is TGTGCCAGCAGCGAAGTCAGGACTAGCCCCTCCAACTTC. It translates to CASSEVRTSPSNF.